The present entry profiles one T cell receptor (beta chain) with its context. What it binds is unknown. The assay was immunoSEQ multiplex PCR, and TCRdb's table has in-frame clones only and misses some. The sample has over a thousand clones; 95% to 98% are singletons. The sample is drawn from a study of T cells after posttransplantation cyclophosphamide. The naive gate required viable CD3+CD4+ or CD3+CD8+ cells with CCR7+CD45RA+CD45RO-CD95-CD27+CD28+ phenotype. Findings and caveats of the study: Later blood repertoires were often dominated by clones from the donor CD8+ memory compartment. Recipient CMV seropositivity and CMV reactivation strongly tracked TRB clonality. TRB overlap between skin or GI tissue T cells and blood was limited.

Sequenced sample: naive CD8+ T cells sorted from PBMCs. The TCR comes from a woman in her sixties or seventies in good health, CMV-negative, and a related stem cell transplant donor.

The CDR3 is CASSLGGLAGFGEQYV. Written as DNA, the CDR3 is TGTGCCAGCAGCTTAGGTGGGCTAGCGGGGTTCGGCGAGCAGTACGTC. The chain uses TRBV11-1 and TRBJ2-7; 9 bases match TRBD2. J gave up 6 bases and V 1 base, and 10 bases lay outside the gene matches. The CDR3 runs to 16 residues. CDR1 and CDR2 from the germline V gene are SGHAT and FQDESV (reference sequence).